The 22 T cell receptor beta chains given below trace back to one sample, sequenced in a study of T cells in Graves' hyperthyroidism and ophthalmopathy. Researchers took RNA transcripts and amplified the TCR beta CDR3 regions from them. HTBI primers were employed in a first-round RT-PCR of the TCR CDR3. TCRdb independently ran MiXCR on the multiplex PCR reads; one entry per CDR3 protein. Of about 360,000 distinct CDR3 sequences in the sample, under 15% were seen once. The sequenced sample consisted of blood. The source of these receptors is a woman under 30 with Graves' hyperthyroidism.

This clonotype was detected a few times. The chain is built from TRBV5-1 and TRBJ2-1, with 9 bases fitting TRBD1. Looked up from germline, CDR1 is SGHRS and CDR2 is YFSETQ. The CDR3 runs to 16 residues. Trimming cost V 2 bases and J 9 bases; bases outside gene matches: 12. This CDR3 is CASSFTTGGGGREQFF. CDR3 DNA: TGCGCCAGCAGCTTTACCACAGGGGGCGGTGGACGTGAGCAGTTCTTC.

This chain connects TRBV10-3 to TRBJ2-7, with TRBD1 matching over 8 bases. The germline V gene encodes CDR1 ENHRY and CDR2 SYGVKD. The CDR3 consists of 13 residues. With V trimmed by 10 bases and J by 2 bases, 7 bases remained unmatched. The DNA for the CDR3 is TGTGCCACCTCGGACAGGGCCACCTACGAGCAGTACTTC. Translation: CATSDRATYEQYF.

Points on this clonotype: A read error may explain this, as a much larger clone is one base away. The chain links TRBV2 to TRBJ2-1, with D perhaps TRBD1 or TRBD2 (5 bases each). The CDR3 consists of 13 residues. Germline loops: CDR1 SNHLY, CDR2 FYNNEI. V dropped 5 bases and J dropped 9 bases, with 14 bases sitting between them. CDR3 protein: CASSLWGGGEQFF. The CDR3 region has the DNA TGTGCCAGCAGTCTCTGGGGTGGGGGTGAGCAGTTCTTC. Variable domain in full (rest from reference TRBV2 and TRBJ2-1): EPEVTQTPSHQVTQMGQEVILRCVPISNHLYFYWYRQILGQKVEFLVSFYNNEISEKSEIFDDQFSVERPDGSNFTLKIRSTKLEDSAMYFCASSLWGGGEQFFGPGTRLTVL.

This clonotype has just a few counts. V usage is TRBV6-2 or TRBV6-3 and J usage is TRBJ2-7; either TRBD1 or TRBD2 may fit D (5 bases each). Germline assignment: CDR1 MNHEY and CDR2 SVGEGT. Between the trimmed V and J ends, which lost 7 bases and 5 bases, there was a span of 15 bases. The CDR3 extends over 13 amino acids. CDR3 coding DNA: TGTGCCAGCAAACTCGGGGACGCGAACGAGCAGTACTTC. It encodes CASKLGDANEQYF.

V usage is TRBV6-4 and J usage is TRBJ2-4; 9 nucleotides match TRBD1. CDR3 length: 21 residues. Germline assignment: CDR1 MRHNA and CDR2 SNTAGT. With V trimmed by 8 bases and J by 2 bases, 25 bases remained unmatched. CDR3: CASGGPNRGHWVEWTKNIQYF. CDR3 bases: TGTGCCAGCGGCGGACCGAACAGGGGGCATTGGGTTGAGTGGACCAAAAACATTCAGTACTTC.

This clonotype was found many times. The chain carries TRBV20-1 and TRBJ2-7, with D possibly being TRBD2 (6 bases). V was shortened by 6 bases and J by 1 base, with 19 bases between the two germline ends. The germline CDR1 and CDR2 sequences are DFQATT and SNEGSKA (reference sequence). CDR3 length equals 15 residues. The CDR3 coding sequence is TGCAGTGCCCTGTCAGGAGCGGGCTTATCCTACGAGCAGTACTTC. Translating gives CSALSGAGLSYEQYF.

This clonotype occurred many times. The CDR3 DNA sequence: TGCGCCAGCAGCTTGCTTGGGGTTGGCTACGAGCAGTACTTC. It yields the protein CASSLLGVGYEQYF. V gene TRBV5-1 combines with J gene TRBJ2-7; D is unresolved. The CDR3 runs to 14 residues. The V gene lost 1 base and the J gene lost 3 bases, with 11 bases spanning the gap. CDR1 is SGHRS, CDR2 YFSETQ, per germline.

This chain uses TRBV4-1 with TRBJ1-3; 8 positions match TRBD1. V shed 1 base and J 4 bases; nucleotides not matched to a gene: 9. In germline, CDR1 is MGHRA, CDR2 YSYEKL. The CDR3 consists of 17 residues. This chain's CDR3 is CASSQVRGTGSGNTIYF. The CDR3, as DNA: TGCGCCAGCAGCCAAGTAAGAGGGACAGGTTCCGGAAACACCATATATTTT.

In its sample, this clonotype was seen a few times. V usage is TRBV20-1 and J usage is TRBJ1-4; no reliable D call. Germline V gene sequence: CDR1 DFQATT, CDR2 SNEGSKA (reference sequence). Trimming shortened V by 0 bases and J by 8 bases, and 19 bases separated the two germline ends. The CDR3 runs 16 residues. CDR3 sequence reads: CSARDRVEPRREKLFF. CDR3 nucleotide sequence: TGCAGTGCTAGAGATAGGGTAGAGCCTCGGCGGGAAAAACTGTTTTTT.

Ten or more counts support this clonotype. The chain recombines TRBV3-1 with TRBJ2-1; 13 bases match TRBD2. The CDR3 spans 19 residues. Germline-derived CDR1 and CDR2 are LGHDT and YNNKEL (reference sequence). Trimming cost V 1 base and J 5 bases; bases outside gene matches: 11. The CDR3 loop reads CASSQAGLAGVPKNNEQFF. The CDR3 coding sequence is TGTGCCAGCAGCCAAGCCGGACTAGCGGGAGTCCCGAAAAACAATGAGCAGTTCTTC.

This clonotype is categorized as medium-sized. This chain's CDR3 is CASSPTGGSPQPQHF. In nucleotides, the CDR3 is TGTGCCAGCAGCCCGACAGGGGGCAGTCCGCAGCCCCAGCATTTT. This chain connects TRBV27 to TRBJ1-5; 10 nucleotides line up with TRBD1. The CDR3 consists of 15 residues. Germline values: CDR1 MNHEY, CDR2 SMNVEV (reference sequence). After removal of 6 bases from V and 7 bases from J, the junction contained 9 bases not matched to a gene.

The table lists this clonotype with many counts. The rearrangement uses TRBV5-1 and TRBJ2-2; 11 bases are a match to TRBD2. V was pared by 7 bases and J by 1 base, with 3 bases of the junction left unmatched. CDR3 length: 15 amino acids. The germline V gene has CDR1 SGHRS and CDR2 YFSETQ. In nucleotides, the CDR3 is TGCGCCAGCTCGGGACTAGCGGAGAACACCGGGGAGCTGTTTTTT. It encodes CASSGLAENTGELFF.

At least ten counts were recorded for this clonotype. DNA for the CDR3: TGTGCCAGCAGCCGAGGATGGGAAATTGTAAGGTCAAACACCATATATTTT. It encodes CASSRGWEIVRSNTIYF. The genes are TRBV3-1 and TRBJ1-3; D remains unclear. The CDR3 sequence is 17 residues long. Germline V gene sequence: CDR1 LGHDT, CDR2 YNNKEL (reference sequence). Between the trimmed V and J ends, which lost 4 bases and 6 bases, there was a span of 22 bases.

This clonotype appeared many times. This sequence joins TRBV20-1 and TRBJ2-5, with no clear D. With 3 bases removed from V and 5 bases from J, the gap between germline ends came to 22 bases. This CDR3 is 16 amino acids long. Per the germline V gene, CDR1 is DFQATT and CDR2 is SNEGSKA (reference sequence). As DNA, the CDR3 is TGCAGTGCTAGTCCCAGCGCGAGAACCCACCGGGAGACCCAGTACTTC. Translated: CSASPSARTHRETQYF.

This clonotype was recorded only once. At one of its ends the junction is not consistent with the germline gene, which may arise from a read error. The chain recombines TRBV6-5 with TRBJ2-1; D is unclear. Germline loops: CDR1 MNHEY, CDR2 SVGAGI. This CDR3 has 16 amino acids. The CDR3 coding sequence is TGTGCCAGCAGTGACTCGTCGGGCGGAAAATACAATGAGCAGTTCTTC. Amino acid sequence: CASSDSSGGKYNEQFF.

The table lists this clonotype with a few counts. V is TRBV7-9 and J is TRBJ1-4; 11 bases fit TRBD1. This CDR3 has 19 residues. CDR1 and CDR2 (germline): SEHNR, FQNEAQ (reference sequence). J gave up 6 bases and V 1 base, and 13 bases lay outside the gene matches. CDR3 protein: CASSLGTGGATLADEKLFF. The CDR3 DNA reads TGTGCCAGCAGCTTAGGGACAGGGGGCGCAACGCTTGCGGATGAAAAACTGTTTTTT.

This clonotype was observed many times. The chain uses TRBV15 and TRBJ2-7; 10 bases match TRBD1. Germline-derived CDR1 and CDR2 are LNHNV and YYDKDF (reference sequence). This CDR3 spans 14 amino acids. The V gene end was trimmed by 5 bases and the J gene end by 6 bases; junction bases not matched to a gene: 7. The DNA of the CDR3 is TGTGCCACCAGCGCCCGACAGGGGGCTTTCGAGCAGTACTTC. It yields the protein CATSARQGAFEQYF.

Many counts were recorded for this clonotype. This rearrangement joins TRBV7-2 to TRBJ2-1; no firm D call. CDR3 length: 12 amino acids. Trimming left V 3 bases short and J 10 bases short, with 10 bases between. In germline, CDR1 is SGHTA, CDR2 FQGNSA. This chain's CDR3 is CASSFSRAEQFF. The CDR3 region has the DNA TGTGCCAGCAGCTTTAGCCGAGCAGAGCAGTTCTTC.

This clonotype has ten or more counts. The chain links TRBV30 to TRBJ1-1; weak D call: TRBD1 (5 bases). Trimming shortened V by 0 bases and J by 5 bases, and 10 bases separated the two germline ends. CDR1 is GTSNPN and CDR2 is SVGIG in the germline V gene (reference sequence). The CDR3 extends over 13 amino acids. CDR3 sequence: CAWSVQEGTEAFF. DNA of the CDR3: TGTGCCTGGAGTGTACAGGAGGGGACTGAAGCTTTCTTT. Supplemented by reference TRBV30 and TRBJ1-1, the full variable domain reads SQTIHQWPATLVQPVGSPLSLECTVEGTSNPNLYWYRQAAGRGLQLLFYSVGIGQISSEVPQNLSASRPQDRQFILSSKKLLLSDSGFYLCAWSVQEGTEAFFGQGTRLTVV.

In its sample, this clonotype was seen many times. The chain is built from TRBV12-3 or TRBV12-4 and TRBJ1-6; D may be TRBD1 (6 bases). The CDR3 totals 15 residues. V dropped 4 bases and J dropped 7 bases, with 14 bases sitting between them. CDR3 amino acids: CASSSPGHINSPLHF. Written as DNA, the CDR3 is TGTGCCAGCAGTTCACCGGGACACATAAATTCACCCCTCCACTTT.

This clonotype came up many times. The chain employs TRBV2 and TRBJ2-1; D is perhaps TRBD1 or TRBD2 (5 bases each). The CDR3 spans 14 residues. From germline, CDR1 is SNHLY and CDR2 FYNNEI. Between the trimmed V and J ends, which lost 4 bases and 3 bases, there was a span of 10 bases. The CDR3 DNA reads as TGTGCCAGCAGTGTTGGGGACCACTACAATGAGCAGTTCTTC. It translates to CASSVGDHYNEQFF.

The CDR3 DNA reads as TGTGCCAGCAGCTTATGGGCGAGGGGGTCAGGTACAGATACGCAGTATTTT. This translates into CASSLWARGSGTDTQYF. V usage is TRBV7-9 and J usage is TRBJ2-3, with D tentatively TRBD1 (6 bases). Trimming pared 2 bases from V and 3 bases from J, leaving 18 bases between. Looked up from germline, CDR1 is SEHNR and CDR2 is FQNEAQ (reference sequence). The CDR3 sequence is 17 residues long. The whole variable domain, filled in from reference TRBV7-9 and TRBJ2-3, reads DTGVSQNPRHKITKRGQNVTFRCDPISEHNRLYWYRQTLGQGPEFLTYFQNEAQLEKSRLLSDRFSAERPKGSFSTLEIQRTEQGDSAMYLCASSLWARGSGTDTQYFGPGTRLTVL.